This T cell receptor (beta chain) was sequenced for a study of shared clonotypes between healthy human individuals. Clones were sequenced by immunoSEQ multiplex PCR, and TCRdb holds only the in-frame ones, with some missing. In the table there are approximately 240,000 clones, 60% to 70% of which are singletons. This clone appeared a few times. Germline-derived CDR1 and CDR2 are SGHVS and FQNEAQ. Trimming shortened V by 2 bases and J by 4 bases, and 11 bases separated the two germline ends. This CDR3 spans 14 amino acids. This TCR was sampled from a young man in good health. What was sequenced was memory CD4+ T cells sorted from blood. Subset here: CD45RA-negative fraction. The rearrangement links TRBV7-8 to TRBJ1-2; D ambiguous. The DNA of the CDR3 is TGTGCCAGCAGCTTAAGATCCGGAACCTATGGCTACACCTTC. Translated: CASSLRSGTYGYTF.